Below are 30 T cell receptor beta chains sequenced from a single sample in a study of control samples from healthy donors and cancer patients. Some clones are missing from TCRdb's copy, which holds only in-frame ones; the method was immunoSEQ multiplex PCR. Among over 200,000 clones listed, more than 65% were seen once. Sequencing used PBMCs. The source is a woman in her sixties or seventies with lung cancer.

The rearrangement joins TRBV6-5 to TRBJ2-2; no reliable D call. Deletions cut 6 bases from V and 7 bases from J, with 9 bases between. This CDR3 has 12 amino acids. Germline-derived CDR1 and CDR2 are MNHEY and SVGAGI. The CDR3 nucleotides are TGTGCCAGCAGACCCGATATCGGGGAGCTGTTTTTT. Translation: CASRPDIGELFF.

The gene calls are TRBV5-4 and TRBJ2-5; no reliable D call. Trimming took off 0 bases at V and 7 bases at J, with 10 bases between the two ends. Germline V gives CDR1 SGHNT, CDR2 YYREEE (reference sequence). This CDR3 is 13 amino acids long. CDR3 residues: CASSLEIKGTQYF. The CDR3 DNA follows: TGTGCCAGCAGCTTGGAGATTAAGGGGACCCAGTACTTC.

V gene TRBV6-4 combines with J gene TRBJ1-3, with unresolved D. CDR3 length: 13 residues. Germline V gene lookup returns CDR1 MRHNA and CDR2 SNTAGT. Trimming cost V 3 bases and J 4 bases, with 7 bases left between them. The CDR3 bases are TGTGCCAGCAGTGAGGCAGCAGGAAACACCATATATTTT. This gives the protein CASSEAAGNTIYF.

The chain carries TRBV5-6 and TRBJ2-5, with TRBD2 identical over 14 bases. Germline V gene lookup returns CDR1 SGHDT and CDR2 YYEEEE. Losses at the gene ends were 4 bases for V and 7 bases for J; bases not matched to a gene: 9. This CDR3 is built from 16 residues. CDR3 region: CASSEGTSGSLGTQYF. CDR3 DNA: TGTGCCAGCAGCGAGGGGACTAGCGGGAGTTTGGGGACCCAGTACTTC. Full variable domain (rest looked up from reference TRBV5-6 and TRBJ2-5): DAGVTQSPTHLIKTRGQQVTLRCSPKSGHDTVSWYQQALGQGPQFIFQYYEEEERQRGNFPDRFSGHQFPNYSSELNVNALLLGDSALYLCASSEGTSGSLGTQYFGPGTRLLVL.

This clone has only a few counts. In DNA form, the CDR3 reads TGTGCCAGCAGTCCGGGACCCAATCAGCCCCAGCATTTT. Its protein is CASSPGPNQPQHF. The genes are TRBV3-1 (or the pseudogene TRBV3-2) and TRBJ1-5; TRBD1 is a possible D gene (5 bases). CDR1 and CDR2 from the germline V gene are LGHDT and YNNKEL (reference sequence). V was trimmed by 6 bases and J by 3 bases, leaving 9 bases between them. The CDR3 is 13 residues long.

This sequence joins TRBV2 and TRBJ1-5; D is unresolved. CDR3 size: 13 residues. Germline CDR1 and CDR2: SNHLY and FYNNEI. Trimming left V 5 bases short and J 6 bases short, with 11 bases between. CDR3 in amino acids: CASSSGVAQPQHF. The CDR3 DNA sequence: TGTGCCAGCAGTTCGGGAGTTGCTCAGCCCCAGCATTTT.

This clone was counted ten times or more. The rearrangement links TRBV19 to TRBJ2-7, with TRBD2 matching 10 bases. The CDR3 extends over 18 amino acids. CDR1 and CDR2 (germline): LNHDA, SQIVND (reference sequence). J lost 0 bases, V lost 5 bases, and 13 bases had no gene match. DNA for the CDR3: TGTGCCAGTAGTCGAAAAGCTAGCGGGGGAGCTCGCTCCTACGAGCAGTACTTC. Its translation: CASSRKASGGARSYEQYF. Full variable domain (missing parts from reference TRBV19 and TRBJ2-7): DGGITQSPKYLFRKEGQNVTLSCEQNLNHDAMYWYRQDPGQGLRLIYYSQIVNDFQKGDIAEGYSVSREKKESFPLTVTSAQKNPTAFYLCASSRKASGGARSYEQYFGPGTRLTVT.

The chain carries TRBV28 and TRBJ1-4; D is possibly TRBD1 (5 bases). V gave up 6 bases and J gave up 3 bases, with 14 bases separating them. The CDR3 sequence is 15 residues long. Germline values: CDR1 MDHEN, CDR2 SYDVKM. CDR3 DNA: TGTGCCAGCAGCCGCTCCGGGGGGGCTAATGAAAAACTGTTTTTT. As protein: CASSRSGGANEKLFF.

The chain joins TRBV12-3 or TRBV12-4 to TRBJ2-5; D gene unclear. Trimming stripped 4 bases from V and 5 bases from J, with 8 bases between. The CDR3 loop spans 12 amino acids. CDR3 sequence (DNA): TGTGCCAGCAGTTCTGTCCTGGAGACCCAGTACTTC. Encoded protein: CASSSVLETQYF.

The rearrangement uses TRBV21-1 and TRBJ2-1; TRBD2 is the table's D call and was not checked against the DNA. TRBV21-1 is listed as a pseudogene. The CDR3 extends over 21 amino acids. The CDR3 sequence: CASSKPFIPRGGPSSYNEQFF. Written as DNA, the CDR3 is TGTGCCAGCAGCAAACCCTTTATACCGCGCGGGGGCCCGAGCTCCTACAATGAGCAGTTCTTC.

V is TRBV14 and J is TRBJ2-2; D remains unclear. Trimming took off 2 bases at V and 4 bases at J, with 8 bases between the two ends. Germline V gene sequence: CDR1 SGHDN, CDR2 FVKESK. CDR3 length: 14 amino acids. This CDR3 is CASSQNWGTGELFF. The CDR3 DNA follows: TGTGCCAGCAGCCAAAATTGGGGCACCGGGGAGCTGTTTTTT.

The CDR3, as DNA: TGTGCCAGCAGTTACTCGAGGGGGGGCTCTGAAGCTTTCTTT. Its protein product is CASSYSRGGSEAFF. The rearrangement joins TRBV6-5 to TRBJ1-1; D possibly corresponds to TRBD1 (6 bases). The V end lost 0 bases, the J end lost 6 bases, and 11 bases lay between the germline ends. This CDR3 comprises 14 residues. Germline V gives CDR1 MNHEY, CDR2 SVGAGI.

This clone was seen a few times. The chain employs TRBV15 and TRBJ1-4; 11 nucleotides align to TRBD1. CDR1 is LNHNV, CDR2 YYDKDF, per germline (reference sequence). CDR3 length equals 14 residues. Losses at the gene ends were 5 bases for V and 8 bases for J; bases not matched to a gene: 4. The CDR3 bases are TGTGCCACCAGCGGACAGGGGGCGGGGGAAAAACTGTTTTTT. Protein: CATSGQGAGEKLFF.

This sequence joins TRBV5-1 and TRBJ2-4; D may be TRBD1 (5 bases). There are 13 residues in the CDR3. V was clipped by 0 bases and J by 9 bases, with 10 bases between them. Germline V lookup: CDR1 SGHRS, CDR2 YFSETQ. CDR3 protein: CASSLEGQGIQYF. For the CDR3, the DNA is TGCGCCAGCAGCTTGGAGGGGCAGGGCATTCAGTACTTC. The whole variable domain, filled in from reference TRBV5-1 and TRBJ2-4, reads KAGVTQTPRYLIKTRGQQVTLSCSPISGHRSVSWYQQTPGQGLQFLFEYFSETQRNKGNFPGRFSGRQFSNSRSEMNVSTLELGDSALYLCASSLEGQGIQYFGAGTRLSVL.

DNA of the CDR3: TGTGCCAGCGGGAAGCGGGAGAACCTCTACAATGAGCAGTTCTTC. As protein: CASGKRENLYNEQFF. The chain uses TRBV2 and TRBJ2-1; 8 nucleotides align to TRBD2. V lost 8 bases and J lost 3; bases outside the gene matches: 9. Per the germline V gene, CDR1 is SNHLY and CDR2 is FYNNEI. The CDR3 is made up of 15 amino acids.

This chain connects TRBV2 to TRBJ2-1, with D possibly matching TRBD2 (5 bases). Trimming cost V 8 bases and J 3 bases, with 5 bases left between them. CDR3 size: 11 residues. Germline V gene sequence: CDR1 SNHLY, CDR2 FYNNEI. The CDR3 bases are TGTGCCAGCGAGGGCTACAATGAGCAGTTCTTC. Translated, it gives CASEGYNEQFF.

This chain joins TRBV18 and TRBJ1-2, with D unclear. Germline V lookup: CDR1 KGHSH, CDR2 LQKENI. This CDR3 spans 14 amino acids. Trimming left V 2 bases short and J 5 bases short, with 12 bases between. The CDR3 region is CASSPDRPQYGYTF. The DNA for the CDR3 is TGTGCCAGCTCACCAGACCGGCCTCAATATGGCTACACCTTC.

This chain joins TRBV11-2 and TRBJ2-1; TRBD1 matches 8 bases. V lost 0 bases, J lost 3 bases, and 7 bases stayed unmatched. Germline V gene lookup returns CDR1 SGHAT and CDR2 FQNNGV. There are 17 residues in the CDR3. CDR3 sequence (DNA): TGTGCCAGCAGCTTAGATCCTCCAGGGGGCTTCTACAATGAGCAGTTCTTC. Its protein product is CASSLDPPGGFYNEQFF.

The chain employs TRBV2 and TRBJ1-3; TRBD1 is a possible D gene (5 bases). The CDR3 loop spans 13 amino acids. Germline V gives CDR1 SNHLY, CDR2 FYNNEI. V lost 11 bases and J lost 2, with 13 bases in between. CDR3 coding DNA: TGTGCCGACACCGACAGTGCTGGAAACACCATATATTTT. The encoded protein is CADTDSAGNTIYF.

The gene calls are TRBV6-4 and TRBJ2-3; D is uncertain. There are 14 residues in the CDR3. The V end was cut by 2 bases, the J end by 1 base, with 7 bases between. Germline V gene data show CDR1 as MRHNA and CDR2 as SNTAGT. Here the CDR3 DNA reads TGTGCCAGCAGTGACCAACCTGGCACAGATACGCAGTATTTT. This translates into CASSDQPGTDTQYF.

This chain connects TRBV19 to TRBJ2-1; 11 positions agree with TRBD1. CDR3 length: 17 amino acids. The V gene's germline CDR1 is LNHDA and CDR2 SQIVND (reference sequence). V shed 5 bases, J shed 4 bases, and the junction held 10 bases outside the gene matches. The CDR3 spells CASSVFGTGGDYNEQFF. CDR3 in DNA: TGTGCCAGTAGTGTCTTCGGGACAGGGGGTGATTACAATGAGCAGTTCTTC.

The V call is TRBV19, the J call TRBJ2-2, with D perhaps matching TRBD1 (6 bases). The CDR3 extends over 14 amino acids. V was cut by 5 bases and J by 1 base, with 8 bases left in between. Germline CDR1 is LNHDA and CDR2 is SQIVND (reference sequence). CDR3 loop: CASSLGQNTGELFF. CDR3 DNA: TGTGCCAGTAGTCTGGGACAGAACACCGGGGAGCTGTTTTTT. Using reference TRBV19 and TRBJ2-2 for the parts outside the CDR3, the full variable domain is DGGITQSPKYLFRKEGQNVTLSCEQNLNHDAMYWYRQDPGQGLRLIYYSQIVNDFQKGDIAEGYSVSREKKESFPLTVTSAQKNPTAFYLCASSLGQNTGELFFGEGSRLTVL.

The rearrangement uses TRBV30 and TRBJ2-6, with TRBD1 as a possible D gene (5 bases). CDR1 is GTSNPN and CDR2 is SVGIG in the germline V gene (reference sequence). CDR3 length: 15 amino acids. With 5 bases removed from V and 1 base from J, the gap between germline ends came to 12 bases. CDR3: CAWGPPGSGANVLTF. CDR3 DNA: TGTGCCTGGGGTCCGCCAGGGTCTGGGGCCAACGTCCTGACTTTC.

This chain connects TRBV19 to TRBJ2-7; D may be TRBD1 (6 bases). The germline V and J ends were trimmed by 5 bases and 8 bases, with 16 bases remaining between them. The CDR3 consists of 13 residues. CDR1 is LNHDA, CDR2 SQIVND, per germline (reference sequence). CDR3 DNA sequence: TGTGCCAGTAGTTCCGGGACACCGCCTCAGCAGTACTTC. It codes for CASSSGTPPQQYF.

The chain carries TRBV20-1 and TRBJ1-1; D possibly corresponds to TRBD1 (5 bases). The CDR3 length is 14 residues. V dropped 6 bases and J dropped 0 bases, with 14 bases sitting between them. Germline lookup yields CDR1 DFQATT and CDR2 SNEGSKA (reference sequence). The CDR3 spells CSASRSGMNTEAFF. CDR3 bases: TGCAGTGCCAGTCGTTCAGGGATGAACACTGAAGCTTTCTTT.

The gene calls are TRBV28 and TRBJ1-5; 7 bases are shared with TRBD1. The CDR3 extends over 16 amino acids. CDR1 is MDHEN, CDR2 SYDVKM, per germline. The V and J ends lost 5 bases and 5 bases, in that order; junction bases with no gene match: 12. As DNA, the CDR3 is TGTGCCAGCAGTCAGGGGGGCGGGTACCTTTATCAGCCCCAGCATTTT. It encodes CASSQGGGYLYQPQHF. Combining the CDR3 with reference TRBV28 and TRBJ1-5 gives the whole variable domain DVKVTQSSRYLVKRTGEKVFLECVQDMDHENMFWYRQDPGLGLRLIYFSYDVKMKEKGDIPEGYSVSREKKERFSLILESASTNQTSMYLCASSQGGGYLYQPQHFGDGTRLSIL.

This chain links TRBV4-1 with TRBJ1-2, with D perhaps TRBD1 (5 bases). The V end was cut by 6 bases, the J end by 4 bases, with 12 bases between. This CDR3 is 13 amino acids long. The germline gives CDR1 MGHRA, CDR2 YSYEKL. CDR3 bases: TGCGCCAGCAGTCAGGGTAATGGCTATGGCTACACCTTC. Translated: CASSQGNGYGYTF.

This chain uses TRBV7-9 with TRBJ1-2; a weak D match, TRBD1 (5 bases). Trimming removed 5 bases at V and 8 bases at J, with 18 bases between. The CDR3 totals 14 residues. Germline V gene lookup returns CDR1 SEHNR and CDR2 FQNEAQ (reference sequence). In DNA, the CDR3 is TGTGCCAGCAGCCATCCGCTTGACAGTTGGGGCTACACCTTC. It codes for CASSHPLDSWGYTF.

The chain employs TRBV21-1 and TRBJ1-3. TRBV21-1 is a pseudogene locus. This CDR3 contains 13 residues. The CDR3 DNA follows: TGTGCCATGGGGGGTTTTTTCCCGAACACCATATATTTT. Protein: CAMGGFFPNTIYF.

The chain is built from TRBV5-1 and TRBJ2-3; D possibly uses TRBD1 or TRBD2 (5 bases each). V lost 5 bases and J lost 2, with 12 bases in between. There are 14 residues in the CDR3. Germline V lookup: CDR1 SGHRS, CDR2 YFSETQ. CDR3 sequence (DNA): TGCGCCAGCAGGGGGACGACGACCACAGATACGCAGTATTTT. It codes for CASRGTTTTDTQYF.